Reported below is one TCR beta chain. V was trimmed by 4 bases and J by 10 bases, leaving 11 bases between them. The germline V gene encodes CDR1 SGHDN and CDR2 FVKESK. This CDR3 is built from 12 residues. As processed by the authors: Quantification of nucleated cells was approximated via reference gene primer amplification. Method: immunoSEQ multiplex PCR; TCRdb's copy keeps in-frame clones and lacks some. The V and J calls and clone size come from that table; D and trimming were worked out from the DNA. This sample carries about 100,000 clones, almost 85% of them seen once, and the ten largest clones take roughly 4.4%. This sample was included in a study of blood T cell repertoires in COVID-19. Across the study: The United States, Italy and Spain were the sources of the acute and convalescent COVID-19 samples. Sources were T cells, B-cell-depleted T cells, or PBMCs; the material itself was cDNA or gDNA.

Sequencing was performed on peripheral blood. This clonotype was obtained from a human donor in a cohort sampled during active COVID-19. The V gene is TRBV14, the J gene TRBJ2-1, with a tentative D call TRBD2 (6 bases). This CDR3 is CASSLAGGEQFF. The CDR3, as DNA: TGTGCCAGCAGCCTGGCTGGGGGGGAGCAGTTCTTC.